Sequencing of this TCR beta chain was carried out in a study of regulatory T cells in long-lasting Graves disease. Whole-study results and caveats: No thyroid tissue was studied; the work used peripheral blood only.

On this clonotype: The antigen remains undetermined.

With iRepertoire HTBI primers and Arm-PCR of CDR3 regions, TCR beta libraries were built. A single record per CDR3 protein comes from TCRdb applying MiXCR to the multiplex PCR reads. The sample lists 300,000 to 400,000 distinct CDR3 sequences, roughly 15% occurring once. Time point described: newly diagnosed GD, antithyroid drugs for less than 3 months. Scientists built the TCR library using RNA that was extracted from PBMCs. V was pared by 3 bases and J by 4 bases, with 6 bases of the junction left unmatched. The length of the CDR3 is 15 residues. This sequence joins TRBV12-3 or TRBV12-4 and TRBJ2-3, with 8 bases that match TRBD1. The starting material was peripheral blood mononuclear cells (PBMCs), obtained at new diagnosis, from a patient treated with antithyroid drugs. The clonotype was recovered from a female donor with Graves disease. Written as DNA, the CDR3 is TGTGCCAGCAGTTTCGGGTCAGGGGGCTCAGATACGCAGTATTTT. Encoded protein: CASSFGSGGSDTQYF.